The 27 T cell receptor beta chains listed next were all sequenced from one sample in a study of blood T cell repertoires in COVID-19 (dated by TCRdb to the early 2020s). The receptor library was made with the immunoSEQ multiplex PCR assay. The table was pulled from immuneACCESS by TCRdb, which kept in-frame rearrangements only. Such tables lose some clones; where checked, under half of the loss comes from unresolved V genes, and the rest has no known cause. The sample table shows over 150,000 clones, and around 79% are seen once. The top ten hold around 12% of the sample. The source material was peripheral blood. Receptors were obtained from a woman aged 45-60 years with acute or convalescent COVID-19.

The chain is built from TRBV6-6 and TRBJ1-2; TRBD1 agrees at 7 bases. This CDR3 spans 16 amino acids. V was clipped by 6 bases and J by 0 bases; unmatched bases: 10. CDR1 and CDR2 from the germline V gene are MNHNY and SVGAGI (reference sequence). CDR3 DNA: TGTGCCAGCAGCCCTATAGGGACAGTGGCTAACTATGGCTACACCTTC. It is translated as CASSPIGTVANYGYTF.

V gene TRBV12-3 or TRBV12-4 combines with J gene TRBJ1-2, with unresolved D. The length of the CDR3 is 12 residues. The V end was cut by 5 bases, the J end by 2 bases, with 6 bases between. The CDR3 coding sequence is TGTGCCAGCAGTCCTGTCAACTATGGCTACACCTTC. This codes for CASSPVNYGYTF.

The rearrangement uses TRBV18 and TRBJ1-2, with a weak D call TRBD1 (6 bases). Germline V gives CDR1 KGHSH, CDR2 LQKENI. The V end lost 3 bases, the J end lost 4 bases, and 18 bases lay between the germline ends. The CDR3 consists of 16 residues. The CDR3 loop is CASSPGIKQGSYGYTF. Here the CDR3 DNA reads TGTGCCAGCTCACCCGGGATAAAACAGGGTAGCTATGGCTACACCTTC.

The sample holds a few counts of this clone. The chain carries TRBV20-1 and TRBJ1-3; possibly TRBD1 for D (6 bases). Per germline, CDR1 DFQATT and CDR2 SNEGSKA (reference sequence). CDR3 length equals 16 residues. Deletions cut 3 bases from V and 0 bases from J, with 15 bases between. CDR3 coding DNA: TGCAGTGCTAGTATCAGGGGATCGAGCTCTGGAAACACCATATATTTT. Protein: CSASIRGSSSGNTIYF.

The chain combines TRBV7-2 with TRBJ2-7; 9 bases align to TRBD2. With V trimmed by 4 bases and J by 6 bases, 16 bases remained unmatched. CDR3 length equals 17 residues. CDR1 and CDR2 (germline): SGHTA, FQGNSA. CDR3 amino acids: CASSSQLVAGASGEQYF. CDR3 nucleotides: TGTGCCAGCAGCTCCCAACTCGTAGCGGGGGCTTCCGGCGAGCAGTACTTC.

V is TRBV9 and J is TRBJ2-2, with D tentatively TRBD2 (6 bases). The CDR3 sequence is 14 residues long. Germline CDR1 is SGDLS and CDR2 is YYNGEE. The ends were cut back, 4 bases at V and 5 bases at J, with 12 bases in the middle. The CDR3 coding sequence is TGTGCCAGCAGCCCCGGGACTCAGACCGGGGAGCTGTTTTTT. Its protein product is CASSPGTQTGELFF.

The V and J genes are TRBV3-1 (or the pseudogene TRBV3-2) and TRBJ2-2; D is perhaps TRBD2 (6 bases). V was trimmed by 4 bases and J by 5 bases, leaving 35 bases between them. CDR1 and CDR2 (germline): LGHDT, YNNKEL (reference sequence). The CDR3 is 22 amino acids. The chain's CDR3 is CASSPYRRSRIDGGSVTGELFF. The CDR3 DNA reads TGTGCCAGCAGCCCCTACCGTCGATCTAGGATAGACGGGGGAAGTGTGACCGGGGAGCTGTTTTTT.

This chain uses TRBV6-5 with TRBJ1-2; TRBD1 might be the D (5 bases). The CDR3 contains 14 residues. Looked up from germline, CDR1 is MNHEY and CDR2 is SVGAGI. The V and J ends lost 6 bases and 0 bases respectively, with 11 bases between them. The CDR3 loop is CASRVRQSNYGYTF. Here the CDR3 DNA reads TGTGCCAGCAGAGTACGACAGTCTAACTATGGCTACACCTTC.

The chain combines TRBV6-5 with TRBJ1-1; D is undetermined. This CDR3 has 11 residues. Trimming pared 11 bases from V and 0 bases from J, leaving 7 bases between. The germline V gene has CDR1 MNHEY and CDR2 SVGAGI. The CDR3 reads CAVYMNTEAFF. The CDR3 nucleotides are TGTGCCGTTTACATGAACACTGAAGCTTTCTTT.

This chain connects TRBV24-1 to TRBJ2-3, with TRBD2 matching over 7 bases. The CDR3 contains 12 residues. Unmatched junction bases numbered 1, after V lost 10 bases and J lost 1 base. In germline, CDR1 is KGHDR, CDR2 SFDVKD. The CDR3 spells CATGGGTDTQYF. Here the CDR3 DNA reads TGTGCCACGGGGGGGGGCACAGATACGCAGTATTTT.

This clone was counted a few times. The V and J genes are TRBV11-2 and TRBJ1-1; 11 bases map to TRBD1. The CDR3 is 15 residues long. Germline loops: CDR1 SGHAT, CDR2 FQNNGV. With V trimmed by 5 bases and J by 4 bases, 6 bases remained unmatched. The DNA for the CDR3 is TGTGCCAGCAGCCCCGGGACAGGGGGTGTCACTGAAGCTTTCTTT. It yields the protein CASSPGTGGVTEAFF.

Only one count was recorded for this clone. The V call is TRBV28, the J call TRBJ1-2, with D perhaps matching TRBD1 (5 bases). Germline CDR1 MDHEN, CDR2 SYDVKM. The CDR3 has 14 residues. Trimming removed 1 base at V and 3 bases at J, with 9 bases between. The CDR3 spells CASSLFGGDYGYTF. CDR3 coding DNA: TGTGCCAGCAGTTTATTCGGGGGTGACTATGGCTACACCTTC.

This clone is a singleton in its sample. The DNA for the CDR3 is TGTGCCAGCACTCGGGACTATTTCAATGAGCAGTTCTTC. It is translated as CASTRDYFNEQFF. The chain couples TRBV12-3 or TRBV12-4 to TRBJ2-1; TRBD2 agrees at 7 bases. J gave up 6 bases and V 7 bases, and 6 bases lay outside the gene matches. The length of the CDR3 is 13 residues.

This clone showed up just once. This chain connects TRBV15 to TRBJ2-7; TRBD2 might be the D (7 bases). V was cut by 5 bases and J by 0 bases, with 17 bases left in between. The germline V gene has CDR1 LNHNV and CDR2 YYDKDF (reference sequence). This CDR3 spans 16 amino acids. The CDR3: CATSPGGLADSYEQYF. The CDR3 nucleotides read TGTGCCACCAGCCCCGGGGGCCTAGCGGACTCCTACGAGCAGTACTTC. Full variable domain (rest looked up from reference TRBV15 and TRBJ2-7): DAMVIQNPRYQVTQFGKPVTLSCSQTLNHNVMYWYQQKSSQAPKLLFHYYDKDFNNEADTPDNFQSRRPNTSFCFLDIRSPGLGDTAMYLCATSPGGLADSYEQYFGPGTRLTVT.

The chain is built from TRBV5-1 and TRBJ2-5; 14 bases map to TRBD2. The junction had 9 bases not matched to a gene; V was cut back by 4 bases and J by 1 base. Germline V gives CDR1 SGHRS, CDR2 YFSETQ. This CDR3 is 18 amino acids long. The CDR3 region has the DNA TGCGCCAGCAGCCTCGGACTAGCGGGAGGACCCCTCCAAGAGACCCAGTACTTC. This encodes CASSLGLAGGPLQETQYF.

This clone was recorded a few times. The rearrangement uses TRBV6-1 and TRBJ1-5; 12 bases line up with TRBD1. The CDR3 is 17 amino acids. Germline values: CDR1 MNHNS, CDR2 SASEGT. Trimming at V came to 2 bases and at J to 5 bases, leaving 7 bases not matched to a gene. CDR3 DNA sequence: TGTGCCAGCAGTGAAAGGGGGGGACAGGGGGCTGATCAGCCCCAGCATTTT. This translates into CASSERGGQGADQPQHF.

CDR3 bases: TGTGCCTGGATTCGGGGACAGGGCGCGAACACTGAAGCTTTCTTT. This codes for CAWIRGQGANTEAFF. The V and J genes are TRBV30 and TRBJ1-1; 9 bases match TRBD1. In germline, CDR1 is GTSNPN, CDR2 SVGIG (reference sequence). The CDR3 covers 15 residues. V lost 4 bases, J lost 1 base, and 7 bases stayed unmatched.

V is TRBV5-8 and J is TRBJ2-1; a possible D gene is TRBD2 (5 bases). This CDR3 spans 14 amino acids. CDR1 is SGHTS and CDR2 is YDEGEE in the germline V gene. V was cut by 4 bases and J by 8 bases, with 16 bases left in between. The CDR3 coding sequence is TGTGCCAGCAGCGTTGAACTAGGAAAGGATGAGCAGTTCTTC. Protein: CASSVELGKDEQFF.

The chain is built from TRBV6-5 and TRBJ1-1; 7 nucleotides match TRBD1. The CDR3 has 13 residues. The J segment lost 5 bases and the V segment lost 10 bases, leaving 10 bases of the junction unmatched. CDR1 and CDR2 (germline): MNHEY, SVGAGI. This CDR3 reads CATLEGAWTEAFF. The DNA of the CDR3 is TGTGCCACCCTTGAGGGGGCCTGGACTGAAGCTTTCTTT.

The CDR3 sequence: CASRRGPGDTQYF. The CDR3 coding sequence is TGTGCCAGCAGGCGGGGGCCCGGAGATACGCAGTATTTT. This rearrangement joins TRBV11-3 to TRBJ2-3, with TRBD2 as a possible D gene (7 bases). The germline V gene has CDR1 SGHNT and CDR2 YENEEA. The length of the CDR3 is 13 residues. The V end was cut by 6 bases, the J end by 5 bases, with 12 bases between.

This chain connects TRBV3-1 (or the pseudogene TRBV3-2) to TRBJ2-2; the match to TRBD1 covers 10 bases. The V segment lost 6 bases and the J segment 7 bases; nucleotides outside the gene matches: 8. Germline V gene data show CDR1 as LGHDT and CDR2 as YNNKEL (reference sequence). The CDR3 is 15 amino acids. The CDR3 is CASRGTGAKSGELFF. The CDR3 DNA follows: TGTGCCAGCAGGGGGACAGGGGCTAAGAGCGGGGAGCTGTTTTTT.

V and J are TRBV18 and TRBJ1-2; maybe TRBD1 (5 bases). CDR3 length equals 13 residues. Germline values: CDR1 KGHSH, CDR2 LQKENI. The germline V and J ends were trimmed by 5 bases and 8 bases, with 15 bases remaining between them. CDR3 region: CASSSGETNGYTF. The CDR3 DNA is TGTGCCAGCTCATCGGGGGAGACAAACGGCTACACCTTC.

The V gene is TRBV7-2, the J gene TRBJ1-3, with 7 bases matching TRBD1. Trimming at V came to 3 bases and at J to 0 bases, leaving 5 bases not matched to a gene. The CDR3 spans 16 residues. CDR1 is SGHTA and CDR2 is FQGNSA in the germline V gene. The CDR3 bases are TGTGCCAGCAGCTTGGGGACAGCTACCTCTGGAAACACCATATATTTT. It codes for CASSLGTATSGNTIYF.

This clone was picked up a small number of times. The chain joins TRBV5-4 to TRBJ1-6, with D tentatively TRBD1 (6 bases). V was cut by 5 bases and J by 6 bases, with 12 bases left in between. There are 14 residues in the CDR3. Germline lookup yields CDR1 SGHNT and CDR2 YYREEE (reference sequence). The CDR3 loop reads CASSKTGVNSPLHF. In DNA form, the CDR3 reads TGTGCCAGCAGTAAGACAGGCGTTAATTCACCCCTCCACTTT.

The chain joins TRBV28 to TRBJ2-2; 8 bases are shared with TRBD2. The CDR3 has 16 amino acids. Germline trimming cut 3 bases from V and 2 bases from J; bases unmatched to any gene: 5. The germline V gene encodes CDR1 MDHEN and CDR2 SYDVKM. DNA of the CDR3: TGTGCCAGCAGTTTGCATACTAGCGGAAACACCGGGGAGCTGTTTTTT. Encoded protein: CASSLHTSGNTGELFF.

This clone showed up just a few times. The chain employs TRBV28 and TRBJ2-7; possibly TRBD1 for D (6 bases). Per the germline V gene, CDR1 is MDHEN and CDR2 is SYDVKM. Trimming took off 11 bases at V and 6 bases at J, with 17 bases between the two ends. The length of the CDR3 is 12 residues. In DNA form, the CDR3 reads TGTGCCTGTAGTCTCAGGGGAAGCGAGCAGTACTTC. Translated: CACSLRGSEQYF.

This chain connects TRBV29-1 to TRBJ1-1, with D perhaps TRBD1 (5 bases). V lost 2 bases, J lost 5 bases, and 15 bases lay in between. Germline CDR1 reads SQVTM; CDR2 reads ANQGSEA. CDR3 size: 14 residues. The CDR3 is CSVENPGEVTEAFF. CDR3 in DNA: TGCAGCGTTGAAAACCCGGGGGAAGTAACTGAAGCTTTCTTT.